The source of this T cell receptor beta chain is a study of blood T cell repertoires in COVID-19. The method was immunoSEQ multiplex PCR; TCRdb's version includes in-frame clones alone and lacks a portion of them. The sample includes 54,000 or so clones, roughly 87% of them seen just once. Sequencing input: peripheral blood. This receptor was obtained from a woman in her sixties or seventies with acute or convalescent COVID-19.

The CDR3 region is CASSSGADTQYF. The CDR3 DNA reads TGTGCCAGCAGCTCAGGGGCAGATACGCAGTATTTT. This sequence joins TRBV11-3 and TRBJ2-3, with TRBD1 as a possible D gene (6 bases). Germline lookup yields CDR1 SGHNT and CDR2 YENEEA. Trimming pared 4 bases from V and 4 bases from J, leaving 6 bases between. The CDR3 is 12 residues long.